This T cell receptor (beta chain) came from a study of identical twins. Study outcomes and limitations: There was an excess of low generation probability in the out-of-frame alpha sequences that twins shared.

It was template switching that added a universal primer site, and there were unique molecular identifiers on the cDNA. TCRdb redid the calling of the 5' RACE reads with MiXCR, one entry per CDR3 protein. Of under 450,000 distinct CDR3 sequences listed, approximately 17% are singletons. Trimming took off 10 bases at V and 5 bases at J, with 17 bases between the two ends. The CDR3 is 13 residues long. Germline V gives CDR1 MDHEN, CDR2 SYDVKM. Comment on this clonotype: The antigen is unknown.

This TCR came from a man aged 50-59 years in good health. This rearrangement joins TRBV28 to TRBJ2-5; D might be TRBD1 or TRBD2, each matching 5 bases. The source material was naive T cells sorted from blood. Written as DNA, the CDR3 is TGTGCCAATCAAAGGGGATGGGGGGAGACCCAGTACTTC. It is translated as CANQRGWGETQYF.